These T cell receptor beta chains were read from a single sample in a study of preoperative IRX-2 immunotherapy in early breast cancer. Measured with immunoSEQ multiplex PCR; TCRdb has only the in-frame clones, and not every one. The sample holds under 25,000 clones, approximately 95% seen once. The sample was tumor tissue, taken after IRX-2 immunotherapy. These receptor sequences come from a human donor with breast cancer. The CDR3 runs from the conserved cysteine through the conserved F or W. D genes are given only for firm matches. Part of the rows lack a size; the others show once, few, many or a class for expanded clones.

cdr3_nt: TGTGCCAGCAGTTATACCGGAGACTCAGGAAATGAGCAGTTCTTC
cdr3_aa: CASSYTGDSGNEQFF
clone_size: -
j_call: TRBJ2-1
v_call: TRBV7-2
cdr3_length: 15
d_call: -

cdr3_nt: TGTGCCATCTCGGGACCCCCAGGGGACTATGGCTACACCTTC
cdr3_aa: CAISGPPGDYGYTF
clone_size: once
j_call: TRBJ1-2
v_call: TRBV10-3
cdr3_length: 14
d_call: -

cdr3_nt: TGCGCCAGCAGCTTGGGTGGGCCGACTGAAGCTTTCTTT
cdr3_aa: CASSLGGPTEAFF
clone_size: -
j_call: TRBJ1-1
v_call: TRBV5-1
cdr3_length: 13
d_call: -

cdr3_nt: TGTGCCAGCCTTGGGATTAGACGGTCGAACACCGGGGAGCTGTTTTTT
cdr3_aa: CASLGIRRSNTGELFF
clone_size: once
j_call: TRBJ2-2
v_call: TRBV27
cdr3_length: 16
d_call: -

cdr3_nt: TGTGCCAGCAGTTACTCGGACGGCTCTGGGGCCAACGTCCTGACTTTC
cdr3_aa: CASSYSDGSGANVLTF
clone_size: -
j_call: TRBJ2-6
v_call: TRBV6-5
cdr3_length: 16
d_call: -

cdr3_nt: TGTGCCAGCAGTTACTCAGGGACTAGCGTCGGCGAGCAGTACTTC
cdr3_aa: CASSYSGTSVGEQYF
clone_size: -
j_call: TRBJ2-7
v_call: TRBV6-6
cdr3_length: 15
d_call: TRBD2

cdr3_nt: TGTGCCAGCAGCTTAGAGGGCGGGGGTTCCTACAATGAGCAGTTCTTC
cdr3_aa: CASSLEGGGSYNEQFF
clone_size: -
j_call: TRBJ2-1
v_call: TRBV7-3
cdr3_length: 16
d_call: TRBD2

cdr3_nt: TGTGCCAGCATGAGACAGGGGGTTGACACCGGGGAGCTGTTTTTT
cdr3_aa: CASMRQGVDTGELFF
clone_size: once
j_call: TRBJ2-2
v_call: TRBV2
cdr3_length: 15
d_call: TRBD1

cdr3_nt: TGTGCCAGCAGGGAAGACAGGGAAATCACAGATACGCAGTATTTT
cdr3_aa: CASREDREITDTQYF
clone_size: -
j_call: TRBJ2-3
v_call: TRBV6-1
cdr3_length: 15
d_call: TRBD1

cdr3_nt: TGTGCCTGGAGTCTTCGTGCAGATACGCAGTATTTT
cdr3_aa: CAWSLRADTQYF
clone_size: -
j_call: TRBJ2-3
v_call: TRBV30
cdr3_length: 12
d_call: -

cdr3_nt: TGTGCCAGCAGTTCCCGACTAGCGGGGGGTGGGGAGACCCAGTACTTC
cdr3_aa: CASSSRLAGGGETQYF
clone_size: once
j_call: TRBJ2-5
v_call: TRBV6-6
cdr3_length: 16
d_call: TRBD2

cdr3_nt: TGTGCCAGTAGTATAACCGAAAACTATGGCTACACCTTC
cdr3_aa: CASSITENYGYTF
clone_size: -
j_call: TRBJ1-2
v_call: TRBV19
cdr3_length: 13
d_call: -

cdr3_nt: TGTGCCAGCAGCAAAGTTAGGGCGAGTATGAACACTGAAGCTTTCTTT
cdr3_aa: CASSKVRASMNTEAFF
clone_size: -
j_call: TRBJ1-1
v_call: TRBV21-1
cdr3_length: 16
d_call: -

cdr3_nt: TGTGCCAGCAGTTTACTCCTGGGCATGAACACCGGGGAGCTGTTTTTT
cdr3_aa: CASSLLLGMNTGELFF
clone_size: -
j_call: TRBJ2-2
v_call: TRBV27
cdr3_length: 16
d_call: -

cdr3_nt: TGTGCCAGCAGCTTGGACTTTTCCGATACGCAGTATTTT
cdr3_aa: CASSLDFSDTQYF
clone_size: -
j_call: TRBJ2-3
v_call: TRBV5-6
cdr3_length: 13
d_call: -

cdr3_nt: TGCGCCAGCAGCTATAACCCGGGACTAGCTTTGGCAAACATTCAGTACTTC
cdr3_aa: CASSYNPGLALANIQYF
clone_size: -
j_call: TRBJ2-4
v_call: TRBV5-1
cdr3_length: 17
d_call: TRBD2

cdr3_nt: TGCAGTGCTAGAAAGGGCGAGACCCAGTACTTC
cdr3_aa: CSARKGETQYF
clone_size: -
j_call: TRBJ2-5
v_call: TRBV20-1
cdr3_length: 11
d_call: -

cdr3_nt: TGTGCCAGCAGTTACGGACGGAACACCGGGGAGCTGTTTTTT
cdr3_aa: CASSYGRNTGELFF
clone_size: -
j_call: TRBJ2-2
v_call: TRBV6-5
cdr3_length: 14
d_call: -

cdr3_nt: TGTGCCAGCAGTCCCAGGGGGGCCTCTGGAAACACCATATATTTT
cdr3_aa: CASSPRGASGNTIYF
clone_size: -
j_call: TRBJ1-3
v_call: TRBV11-2
cdr3_length: 15
d_call: TRBD1

cdr3_nt: TGTGCCAGCAGCCCCCGTTTTGGTGCTAGTCCTCTGAGAAATGAGCAGTTCTTC
cdr3_aa: CASSPRFGASPLRNEQFF
clone_size: few
j_call: TRBJ2-1
v_call: TRBV7-9
cdr3_length: 18
d_call: -

cdr3_nt: TGCGCCAGCAGCCAAAACCGGGACAGGGGGTCACCCCTCCACTTT
cdr3_aa: CASSQNRDRGSPLHF
clone_size: -
j_call: TRBJ1-6
v_call: TRBV4-1
cdr3_length: 15
d_call: TRBD1

cdr3_nt: TGTGCCATCAGTGAGAGAATGGGAGCGGGAACCTACGAGCAGTACTTC
cdr3_aa: CAISERMGAGTYEQYF
clone_size: -
j_call: TRBJ2-7
v_call: TRBV10-3
cdr3_length: 16
d_call: TRBD2

cdr3_nt: TGCGCCAGCAGCCAAGATAGACTAGCACCTACTAGCATTCAGTACTTC
cdr3_aa: CASSQDRLAPTSIQYF
clone_size: -
j_call: TRBJ2-4
v_call: TRBV4-3
cdr3_length: 16
d_call: TRBD2

cdr3_nt: TGTGCCAGCTCACCGCGTGAAGAGCATGGCTACACCTTC
cdr3_aa: CASSPREEHGYTF
clone_size: -
j_call: TRBJ1-2
v_call: TRBV18
cdr3_length: 13
d_call: -

cdr3_nt: TGTGCCAGCAGCTTCTGGTGGGGACTAGCGACGAACACCGGGGAGCTGTTTTTT
cdr3_aa: CASSFWWGLATNTGELFF
clone_size: -
j_call: TRBJ2-2
v_call: TRBV11-1
cdr3_length: 18
d_call: TRBD2

cdr3_nt: TGTGCCAGCAGCCCAAGTACAGAGACCCAGTACTTC
cdr3_aa: CASSPSTETQYF
clone_size: -
j_call: TRBJ2-5
v_call: TRBV7-6
cdr3_length: 12
d_call: -

cdr3_nt: TGTGCCACCGGGAGGGTCCAATGGGAGCAGTTCTTC
cdr3_aa: CATGRVQWEQFF
clone_size: -
j_call: TRBJ2-1
v_call: TRBV15
cdr3_length: 12
d_call: TRBD2

cdr3_nt: TGTGCCACCAGCAGAGGGGGGGGCACTAATGAAAAACTGTTTTTT
cdr3_aa: CATSRGGGTNEKLFF
clone_size: -
j_call: TRBJ1-4
v_call: TRBV15
cdr3_length: 15
d_call: -

cdr3_nt: TGTGCCAGCAGCTTAACCCGGACTAGCGGGATAGGCACAGATACGCAGTATTTT
cdr3_aa: CASSLTRTSGIGTDTQYF
clone_size: -
j_call: TRBJ2-3
v_call: TRBV11-3
cdr3_length: 18
d_call: TRBD2

cdr3_nt: TGTGCCAGCAGCCAAGCAGGGTTAAGCTCCTACGAGCAGTACTTC
cdr3_aa: CASSQAGLSSYEQYF
clone_size: -
j_call: TRBJ2-7
v_call: TRBV4-2
cdr3_length: 15
d_call: -

cdr3_nt: TGTGCCAGCTCACAGGGGGACAGGGTGAACACTGAAGCTTTCTTT
cdr3_aa: CASSQGDRVNTEAFF
clone_size: -
j_call: TRBJ1-1
v_call: TRBV18
cdr3_length: 15
d_call: TRBD1

cdr3_nt: TGTGCCAGCACCCCACGGACAGGGTATCAGCCCCAGCATTTT
cdr3_aa: CASTPRTGYQPQHF
clone_size: -
j_call: TRBJ1-5
v_call: TRBV6-5
cdr3_length: 14
d_call: TRBD1

cdr3_nt: TGTGCCAGCAGCTCCTACGTGGGGGACACTGAAGCTTTCTTT
cdr3_aa: CASSSYVGDTEAFF
clone_size: -
j_call: TRBJ1-1
v_call: TRBV11-2
cdr3_length: 14
d_call: -

cdr3_nt: TGCGCCAGCAGCCAAGATACCTATGGCTACACCTTC
cdr3_aa: CASSQDTYGYTF
clone_size: once
j_call: TRBJ1-2
v_call: TRBV4-1
cdr3_length: 12
d_call: -

cdr3_nt: TGTGCCAGCAGCCACGTTGCCGGAGACGCAGATACGCAGTATTTT
cdr3_aa: CASSHVAGDADTQYF
clone_size: -
j_call: TRBJ2-3
v_call: TRBV6-5
cdr3_length: 15
d_call: -

cdr3_nt: TGTGCCAGCAGCGTAGGAGGCGGGAGGGATTACGAGCAGTACTTC
cdr3_aa: CASSVGGGRDYEQYF
clone_size: -
j_call: TRBJ2-7
v_call: TRBV9
cdr3_length: 15
d_call: TRBD2

cdr3_nt: TGCGCCAGCGGGACCCCTAGCGCATCCCGAGAGACCCAGTACTTC
cdr3_aa: CASGTPSASRETQYF
clone_size: few
j_call: TRBJ2-5
v_call: TRBV4-1
cdr3_length: 15
d_call: -

cdr3_nt: TGTGCCAGCAGCGGGCAAGAGACCCAGTACTTC
cdr3_aa: CASSGQETQYF
clone_size: -
j_call: TRBJ2-5
v_call: TRBV9
cdr3_length: 11
d_call: -

cdr3_nt: TGTGCCAGCCAGGCGAATACGCAGTATTTT
cdr3_aa: CASQANTQYF
clone_size: -
j_call: TRBJ2-3
v_call: TRBV6-6
cdr3_length: 10
d_call: -

cdr3_nt: TGTGCCAGTAGTATGACAGCTGGAAACACCATATATTTT
cdr3_aa: CASSMTAGNTIYF
clone_size: -
j_call: TRBJ1-3
v_call: TRBV19
cdr3_length: 13
d_call: -

cdr3_nt: TGTGCCAGCAGCCCCCCGAGGGGGCTATACAATGAGCAGTTCTTC
cdr3_aa: CASSPPRGLYNEQFF
clone_size: -
j_call: TRBJ2-1
v_call: TRBV7-9
cdr3_length: 15
d_call: TRBD1

cdr3_nt: TGTGCCAGCAGCTCCGGTCCTACCCTCCTCAAGTACTTC
cdr3_aa: CASSSGPTLLKYF
clone_size: -
j_call: TRBJ2-4
v_call: TRBV7-2
cdr3_length: 13
d_call: -

cdr3_nt: TGTGCCAGCTCACCACCGATCAGGGGGTACGAGCAGTACTTC
cdr3_aa: CASSPPIRGYEQYF
clone_size: -
j_call: TRBJ2-7
v_call: TRBV18
cdr3_length: 14
d_call: TRBD1

cdr3_nt: TGTGCCAGCAGTGATGGTAGGCAGGGGAGTACACCCCTCCACTTT
cdr3_aa: CASSDGRQGSTPLHF
clone_size: -
j_call: TRBJ1-6
v_call: TRBV6-1
cdr3_length: 15
d_call: -

cdr3_nt: TGTGCCAGCAGCCCCGTAGGGACTGGACCCCCCGCGCAGTTCTTC
cdr3_aa: CASSPVGTGPPAQFF
clone_size: -
j_call: TRBJ2-1
v_call: TRBV4-2
cdr3_length: 15
d_call: -

cdr3_nt: TGTGCCAGCAGAACGACAGTTAACACCGGGGAGCTGTTTTTT
cdr3_aa: CASRTTVNTGELFF
clone_size: -
j_call: TRBJ2-2
v_call: TRBV2
cdr3_length: 14
d_call: -

cdr3_nt: TGTGCCAGCTCCCCGAGGATATCGGGGAACGGCAACGAGCAGTACTTC
cdr3_aa: CASSPRISGNGNEQYF
clone_size: -
j_call: TRBJ2-7
v_call: TRBV18
cdr3_length: 16
d_call: -

cdr3_nt: TGCGCCAGCAGCCCTAGGACAGGGGATGAAGCTTTCTTT
cdr3_aa: CASSPRTGDEAFF
clone_size: -
j_call: TRBJ1-1
v_call: TRBV4-3
cdr3_length: 13
d_call: TRBD1

cdr3_nt: TGTGCCAGCAGCTTCCGGGACACGGGGTACACCATATATTTT
cdr3_aa: CASSFRDTGYTIYF
clone_size: -
j_call: TRBJ1-3
v_call: TRBV27
cdr3_length: 14
d_call: -